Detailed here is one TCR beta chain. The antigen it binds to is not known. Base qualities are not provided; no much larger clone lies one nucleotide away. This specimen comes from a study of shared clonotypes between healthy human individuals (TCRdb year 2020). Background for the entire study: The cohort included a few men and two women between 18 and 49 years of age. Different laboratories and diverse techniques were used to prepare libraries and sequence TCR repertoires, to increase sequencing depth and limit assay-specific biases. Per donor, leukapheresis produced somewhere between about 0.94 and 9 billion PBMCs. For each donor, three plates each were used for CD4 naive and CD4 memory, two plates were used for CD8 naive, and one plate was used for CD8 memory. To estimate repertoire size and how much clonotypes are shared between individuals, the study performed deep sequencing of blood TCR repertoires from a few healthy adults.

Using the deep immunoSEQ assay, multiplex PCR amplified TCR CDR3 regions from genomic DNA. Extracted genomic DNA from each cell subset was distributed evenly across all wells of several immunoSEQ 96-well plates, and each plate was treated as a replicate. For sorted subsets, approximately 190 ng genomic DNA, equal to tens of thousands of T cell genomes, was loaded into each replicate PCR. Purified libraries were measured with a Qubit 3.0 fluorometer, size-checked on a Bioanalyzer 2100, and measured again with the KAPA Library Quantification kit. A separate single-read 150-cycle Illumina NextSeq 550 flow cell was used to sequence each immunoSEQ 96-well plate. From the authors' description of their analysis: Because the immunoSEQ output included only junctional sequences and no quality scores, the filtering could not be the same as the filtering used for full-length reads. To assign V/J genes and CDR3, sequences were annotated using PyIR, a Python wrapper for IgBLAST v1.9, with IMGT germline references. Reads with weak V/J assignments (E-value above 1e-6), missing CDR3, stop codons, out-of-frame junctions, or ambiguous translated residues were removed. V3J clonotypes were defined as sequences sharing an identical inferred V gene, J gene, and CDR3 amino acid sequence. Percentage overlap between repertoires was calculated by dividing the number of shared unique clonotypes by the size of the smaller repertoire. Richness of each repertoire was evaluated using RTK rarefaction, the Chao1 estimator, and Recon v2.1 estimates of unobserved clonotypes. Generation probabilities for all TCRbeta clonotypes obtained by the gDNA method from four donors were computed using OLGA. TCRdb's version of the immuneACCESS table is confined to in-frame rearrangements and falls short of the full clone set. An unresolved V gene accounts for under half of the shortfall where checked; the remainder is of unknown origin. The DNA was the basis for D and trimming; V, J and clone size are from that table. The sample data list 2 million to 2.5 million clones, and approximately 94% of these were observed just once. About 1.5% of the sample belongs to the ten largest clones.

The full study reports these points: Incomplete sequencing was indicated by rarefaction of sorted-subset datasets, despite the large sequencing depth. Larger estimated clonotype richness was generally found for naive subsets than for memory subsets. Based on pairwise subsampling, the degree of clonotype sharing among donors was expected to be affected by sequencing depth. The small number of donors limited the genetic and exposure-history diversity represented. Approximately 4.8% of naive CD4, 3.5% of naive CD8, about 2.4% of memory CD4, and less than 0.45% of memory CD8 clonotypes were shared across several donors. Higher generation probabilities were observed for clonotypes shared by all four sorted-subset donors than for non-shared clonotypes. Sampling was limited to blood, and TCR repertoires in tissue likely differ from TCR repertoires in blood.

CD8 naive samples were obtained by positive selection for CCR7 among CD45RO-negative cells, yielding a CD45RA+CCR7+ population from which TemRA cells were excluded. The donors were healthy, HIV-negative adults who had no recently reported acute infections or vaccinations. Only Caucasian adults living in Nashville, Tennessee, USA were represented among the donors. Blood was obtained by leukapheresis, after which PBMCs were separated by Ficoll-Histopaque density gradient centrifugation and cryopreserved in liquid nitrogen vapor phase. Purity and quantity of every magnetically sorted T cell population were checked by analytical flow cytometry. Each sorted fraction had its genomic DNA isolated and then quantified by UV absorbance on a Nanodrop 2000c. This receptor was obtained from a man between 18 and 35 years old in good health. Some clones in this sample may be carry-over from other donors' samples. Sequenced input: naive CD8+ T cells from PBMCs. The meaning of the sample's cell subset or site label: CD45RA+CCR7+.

The encoded CDR3 is CASSLGTGTYEQYF. The bases read TGTGCCAGTAGTCTGGGGACGGGAACCTACGAGCAGTACTTC. The rearrangement combines TRBV19 with TRBJ2-7, with the D call perhaps TRBD1 or TRBD2, as 5 bases match in each case. For CDR1 and CDR2, the germline V gene (reference sequence) lists LNHDA and SQIVND. V drops 5 bases and J drops 2 bases, leaving 13 bases in between. Inclusive of the bounding cysteine and phenylalanine, the CDR3 is 14 residues long. Of the read, only the CDR3 DNA is kept; its 42 bases are in frame from base 1.